This T cell receptor (beta chain) was found in a study of technical replicates of blood from a handful of donors. Repertoires were generated with immunoSEQ multiplex PCR, while TCRdb's copy carries only in-frame clones and drops some. The sample includes tens of thousands of clones, 90% to 97% of them seen just once. Germline V gives CDR1 WSHSY, CDR2 SAAADI. V gave up 7 bases and J gave up 4 bases; unmatched junction bases: 5. CDR3 length: 14 residues. The V call is TRBV10-2, the J call TRBJ1-1; 11 bases fit TRBD1. This receptor was identified in a human donor in good health. Sequencing input: T cells isolated from PBMCs. The CDR3 loop is CASIGQGATTEAFF. CDR3 bases: TGCGCCAGCATAGGACAGGGGGCGACCACTGAAGCTTTCTTT.